The 12 T cell receptor beta chains below come from one sample, sequenced in a study of T cell responses to AZD1222 COVID-19 vaccine. Assay: immunoSEQ multiplex PCR; the TCRdb copy retains only in-frame clones and omits some. The repertoire has about 62,000 clones, about 90% of them found once; the top ten carry approximately 5%. The sample here was peripheral blood, taken on day 0 of AZD1222 vaccination. The source of these receptors is an adult in good health.

The V gene is TRBV2, the J gene TRBJ1-5, with D possibly matching TRBD1 (5 bases). Per germline, CDR1 SNHLY and CDR2 FYNNEI. CDR3 size: 14 residues. V dropped 4 bases and J dropped 2 bases, with 9 bases sitting between them. The CDR3 spells CASSVGGGNQPQHF. The CDR3 DNA follows: TGTGCCAGCAGTGTCGGAGGGGGCAATCAGCCCCAGCATTTT. The whole variable domain, remainder taken from reference TRBV2 and TRBJ1-5, is EPEVTQTPSHQVTQMGQEVILRCVPISNHLYFYWYRQILGQKVEFLVSFYNNEISEKSEIFDDQFSVERPDGSNFTLKIRSTKLEDSAMYFCASSVGGGNQPQHFGDGTRLSIL.

The chain links TRBV19 to TRBJ2-5, with 7 bases identical to TRBD1. CDR3 size: 13 residues. Germline values: CDR1 LNHDA, CDR2 SQIVND (reference sequence). With V trimmed by 5 bases and J by 2 bases, 2 bases remained unmatched. The CDR3 DNA follows: TGTGCCAGTAGTCAGGGGGATCAAGAGACCCAGTACTTC. Residues: CASSQGDQETQYF.

V usage is TRBV11-2 and J usage is TRBJ1-1; D is unclear. This CDR3 has 15 amino acids. V was pared by 0 bases and J by 1 base, with 9 bases between. Per the germline V gene, CDR1 is SGHAT and CDR2 is FQNNGV. The CDR3 protein is CASSLDVAGNTEAFF. The CDR3, as DNA: TGTGCCAGCAGCTTAGATGTAGCGGGGAACACTGAAGCTTTCTTT. The full variable domain, rest sourced from reference TRBV11-2 and TRBJ1-1, is EAGVAQSPRYKIIEKRQSVAFWCNPISGHATLYWYQQILGQGPKLLIQFQNNGVVDDSQLPKDRFSAERLKGVDSTLKIQPAKLEDSAVYLCASSLDVAGNTEAFFGQGTRLTVV.

The chain couples TRBV7-9 to TRBJ2-7; 8 nucleotides agree with TRBD1. Germline V gene lookup returns CDR1 SEHNR and CDR2 FQNEAQ (reference sequence). V dropped 4 bases and J dropped 3; count of bases not matched to a gene: 8. This CDR3 is 15 amino acids long. The CDR3 protein is CASSSYGTGHYEQYF. The CDR3 DNA reads as TGTGCCAGCAGCTCCTACGGGACAGGCCACTACGAGCAGTACTTC.

This chain links TRBV20-1 with TRBJ2-3, with 12 positions matching TRBD2. Trimming cost V 3 bases and J 1 base; bases outside gene matches: 5. Germline-derived CDR1 and CDR2 are DFQATT and SNEGSKA (reference sequence). This CDR3 spans 16 amino acids. The CDR3 protein is CSASLLAGGRTDTQYF. CDR3 bases: TGCAGTGCTAGTCTGCTAGCGGGGGGGCGCACAGATACGCAGTATTTT.

This chain uses TRBV4-1 with TRBJ1-2; D is ambiguous. Germline V gives CDR1 MGHRA, CDR2 YSYEKL. The CDR3 spans 14 residues. Trimming pared 4 bases from V and 2 bases from J, leaving 11 bases between. DNA of the CDR3: TGCGCCAGCAGCCCGTCAAAATCGAACTATGGCTACACCTTC. It encodes CASSPSKSNYGYTF.

The chain employs TRBV19 and TRBJ1-5; TRBD1 matches 7 bases. Germline values: CDR1 LNHDA, CDR2 SQIVND (reference sequence). The CDR3 loop spans 11 amino acids. Trimming took 4 bases from V and 11 from J; bases not matched to a gene: 2. CDR3 sequence: CASSTGQAQHF. CDR3 nucleotide sequence: TGTGCCAGTAGTACCGGACAGGCCCAGCATTTT.

The chain has TRBV2 and TRBJ1-1, with D hard to call. This CDR3 region has 14 residues. Deletions cut 4 bases from V and 2 bases from J, with 11 bases between. Germline-derived CDR1 and CDR2 are SNHLY and FYNNEI. Here the CDR3 DNA reads TGTGCCAGCAGTGTATCACGAGTAAACACTGAAGCTTTCTTT. Its protein is CASSVSRVNTEAFF.

V usage is TRBV3-1 (or the pseudogene TRBV3-2) and J usage is TRBJ2-2, with TRBD1 identical over 8 bases. The V and J ends lost 1 base and 4 bases, in that order; junction bases with no gene match: 5. The CDR3 has 16 residues. Germline CDR1 and CDR2: LGHDT and YNNKEL (reference sequence). The CDR3 region is CASSQVGQAGTGELFF. DNA of the CDR3: TGTGCCAGCAGCCAAGTGGGACAGGCGGGCACCGGGGAGCTGTTTTTT.

In its sample, this clone was seen a few times. The rearrangement joins TRBV5-1 to TRBJ1-6, with no clear D. CDR3 length: 17 amino acids. V was clipped by 0 bases and J by 6 bases, with 16 bases between them. The germline CDR1 and CDR2 sequences are SGHRS and YFSETQ. CDR3 nucleotide sequence: TGCGCCAGCAGCTTGGCCGGGCAGGCCTTGGGTAATTCACCCCTCCACTTT. This encodes CASSLAGQALGNSPLHF.

The sample holds one count of this clone. The rearrangement uses TRBV7-9 and TRBJ1-1; 7 nucleotides align to TRBD1. The CDR3 contains 14 residues. Trimming cost V 5 bases and J 7 bases; bases outside gene matches: 10. Germline CDR1 reads SEHNR; CDR2 reads FQNEAQ (reference sequence). CDR3 nucleotides: TGTGCCAGCAGCCTGACAGGGTCATATAGTGAAGCTTTCTTT. This gives the protein CASSLTGSYSEAFF.

The rearrangement uses TRBV11-2 and TRBJ1-1, with D possibly being TRBD1 (6 bases). The CDR3 loop spans 15 amino acids. Germline V gene lookup returns CDR1 SGHAT and CDR2 FQNNGV. Trimming removed 1 base from V and 5 bases from J, with 14 bases in between. This CDR3 is CASSLAGGRRTEAFF. The CDR3 DNA reads as TGTGCCAGCAGCTTAGCCGGGGGGCGTAGGACTGAAGCTTTCTTT.